A single sample is the source of the 6 T cell receptor beta chains below, sequenced in a study of blood T cell repertoires in COVID-19. Method: immunoSEQ multiplex PCR; TCRdb's copy keeps in-frame clones and lacks some. The sample has 120,000 to 150,000 clones, around 89% seen once. Sequencing was performed on peripheral blood. Receptor source: a woman aged 55-69 years with active COVID-19.

This chain connects TRBV7-3 to TRBJ2-1; 11 nucleotides align to TRBD2. The CDR3 is 16 residues long. The germline V gene has CDR1 SGHTA and CDR2 FQGTGA. The J segment lost 4 bases and the V segment lost 1 base, leaving 3 bases of the junction unmatched. The DNA of the CDR3 is TGTGCCAGCAGCTTAATGACTAGCGGGACTTACAATGAGCAGTTCTTC. Its translation: CASSLMTSGTYNEQFF.

The chain joins TRBV9 to TRBJ1-2; 8 bases match TRBD1. Germline assignment: CDR1 SGDLS and CDR2 YYNGEE. The CDR3 length is 15 residues. Germline trimming cut 4 bases from V and 3 bases from J; bases unmatched to any gene: 8. This CDR3 is CASSHGDRLHYGYTF. The DNA of the CDR3 is TGTGCCAGCAGCCACGGGGACAGGCTTCACTATGGCTACACCTTC.

V gene TRBV7-6 combines with J gene TRBJ2-1; 11 bases fit TRBD2. Germline V gives CDR1 SGHVS, CDR2 FNYEAQ. The CDR3 loop spans 16 amino acids. J gave up 6 bases and V 4 bases, and 8 bases lay outside the gene matches. The CDR3 region is CASSYTGTSGFNEQFF. As DNA, the CDR3 is TGTGCCAGCAGCTACACCGGGACTAGCGGCTTCAATGAGCAGTTCTTC.

Only one count was recorded for this clone. The CDR3 loop is CASSEREGRGNIQYF. CDR3 nucleotides: TGTGCCAGCAGTGAGAGGGAGGGCCGGGGAAACATTCAGTACTTC. The J gene is TRBJ2-4, the V gene TRBV2, with 7 bases aligning to TRBD2. This CDR3 is 15 amino acids long. Germline V gene lookup returns CDR1 SNHLY and CDR2 FYNNEI. V gave up 3 bases and J gave up 6 bases; unmatched junction bases: 8. Full variable domain (outside the CDR3, taken from reference TRBV2 and TRBJ2-4): EPEVTQTPSHQVTQMGQEVILRCVPISNHLYFYWYRQILGQKVEFLVSFYNNEISEKSEIFDDQFSVERPDGSNFTLKIRSTKLEDSAMYFCASSEREGRGNIQYFGAGTRLSVL.

This clone turned up a few times. The chain is built from TRBV11-3 and TRBJ2-7, with D tentatively TRBD2 (6 bases). CDR3 length: 16 residues. The germline V gene encodes CDR1 SGHNT and CDR2 YENEEA. V lost 5 bases to trimming and J lost 6 bases, with 23 bases between them. Here the CDR3 DNA reads TGTGCCAGCAGCAACAGAGGGAGGAGTAGCGTGGGCGAGCAGTACTTC. It translates to CASSNRGRSSVGEQYF.

This chain joins TRBV7-2 and TRBJ2-4; unclear D gene. CDR3 length: 14 amino acids. Germline CDR1 and CDR2: SGHTA and FQGNSA. Deletions cut 5 bases from V and 8 bases from J, with 16 bases between. The CDR3 region is CASSPNGPPDIQYF. The CDR3 DNA is TGTGCCAGCAGCCCCAATGGCCCGCCCGACATTCAGTACTTC.